This TCR beta chain is from a study of T cells in Graves' hyperthyroidism and ophthalmopathy. Study observations and caveats: Clonotypes that were expanded in thyroid above 0.001 mostly appeared in blood too.

Regions amplified from RNA transcripts were the TCR beta CDR3 regions. The primer set for the first-round RT-PCR of the TCR CDR3 was HTBI. TCRdb fed the multiplex PCR reads into MiXCR, producing one record per CDR3 protein. The sample has fewer than 450,000 distinct CDR3 sequences; approximately 17% are singletons. Exclusion followed for patients with uncontrolled infection, other autoimmune disease, pregnancy or lactation. Diagnostic decisions used clinical symptoms, serum thyroxine and TRAb, thyroid ultrasound and orbital computed tomography. Cells are PBMCs isolated from over 7.5 ml of fresh blood. A word on this clonotype: Its target is not known. A read error is possible here, since a much larger clone lies one base away.

The CDR3 spans 17 residues. Germline assignment: CDR1 SQVTM and CDR2 ANQGSEA. What was sequenced was blood. The chain employs TRBV29-1 and TRBJ1-2; 10 bases map to TRBD1. The origin of this receptor is a woman aged 25 to 45 with Graves' hyperthyroidism that later progressed to Graves' ophthalmopathy. The CDR3 DNA is TGCAGCGTTGCGACAGGGGGCACAATACGGGCGGGCTATGGCGACACCTTC. Residues: CSVATGGTIRAGYGDTF.